This TCR beta chain was sequenced in a study of blood T cells in healthy people across ages. The CDR3 covers 14 residues. V shed 4 bases, J shed 4 bases, and the junction held 5 bases outside the gene matches. A second PCR of about 7 to 12 cycles used a sample-barcoded 5' primer and a J-beta primer mix. TCRdb re-called the 5' RACE reads with MiXCR, one entry per CDR3 protein. The repertoire consists of roughly 1,000,000 distinct CDR3 sequences, with 25% occurring once and the leading ten covering about 0.72%. A few counts support this clonotype. These sequences were also reported in another study, on T cells of mothers and their children. As that report states: All donors were healthy and Caucasian; they were three mothers and their six children. Reads recorded for TCR beta CDR3 numbered over 9 million per mother and roughly 2.7 million per child.

This TCR came from a girl aged 2 to 9 in good health. Sequenced sample: blood. This sequence joins TRBV12-3 or TRBV12-4 and TRBJ1-2; 8 nucleotides line up with TRBD1. The CDR3 DNA follows: TGTGCCAGCAGTTCGGGACAGGACTTCTATGGCTACACCTTC. The encoded protein is CASSSGQDFYGYTF.